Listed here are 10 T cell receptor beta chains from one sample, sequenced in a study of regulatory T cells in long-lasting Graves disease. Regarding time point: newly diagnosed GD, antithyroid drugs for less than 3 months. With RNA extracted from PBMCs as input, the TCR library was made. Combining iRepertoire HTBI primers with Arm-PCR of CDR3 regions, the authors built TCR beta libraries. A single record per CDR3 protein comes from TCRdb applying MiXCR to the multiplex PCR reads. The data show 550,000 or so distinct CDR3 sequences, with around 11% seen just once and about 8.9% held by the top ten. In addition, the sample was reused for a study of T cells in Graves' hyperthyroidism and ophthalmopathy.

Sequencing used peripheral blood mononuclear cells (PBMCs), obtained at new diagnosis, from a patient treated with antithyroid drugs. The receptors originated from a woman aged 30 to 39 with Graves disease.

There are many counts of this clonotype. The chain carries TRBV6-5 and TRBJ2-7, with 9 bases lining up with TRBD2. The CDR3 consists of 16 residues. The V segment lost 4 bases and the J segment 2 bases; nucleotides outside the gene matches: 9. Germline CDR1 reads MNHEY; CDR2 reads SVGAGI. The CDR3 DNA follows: TGTGCCAGCAGTTCCTTTCAGACTAGCGGTACCTACGAGCAGTACTTC. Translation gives CASSSFQTSGTYEQYF.

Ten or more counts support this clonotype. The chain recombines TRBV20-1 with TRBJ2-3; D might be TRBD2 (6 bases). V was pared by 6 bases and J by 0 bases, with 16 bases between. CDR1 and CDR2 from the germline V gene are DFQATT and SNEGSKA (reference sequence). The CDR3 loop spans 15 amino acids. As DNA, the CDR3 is TGCAGTGCCCCAAGGGGTAGCGGTAGCACAGATACGCAGTATTTT. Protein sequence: CSAPRGSGSTDTQYF.

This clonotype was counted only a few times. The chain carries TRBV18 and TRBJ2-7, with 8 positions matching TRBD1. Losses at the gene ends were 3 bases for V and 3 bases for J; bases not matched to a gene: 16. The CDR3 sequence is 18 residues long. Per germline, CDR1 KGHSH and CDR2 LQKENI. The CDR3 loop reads CASSPRPARGPLNYEQYF. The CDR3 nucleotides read TGTGCCAGCTCACCTCGGCCAGCCAGGGGGCCCCTCAACTACGAGCAGTACTTC.

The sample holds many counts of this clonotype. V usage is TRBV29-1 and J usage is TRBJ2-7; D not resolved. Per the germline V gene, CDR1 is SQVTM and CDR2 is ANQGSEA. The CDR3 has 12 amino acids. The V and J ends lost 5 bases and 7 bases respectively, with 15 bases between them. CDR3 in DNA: TGCAGCGTTATTCTCAGCTCCTCGGAGCAGTACTTC. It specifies CSVILSSSEQYF.

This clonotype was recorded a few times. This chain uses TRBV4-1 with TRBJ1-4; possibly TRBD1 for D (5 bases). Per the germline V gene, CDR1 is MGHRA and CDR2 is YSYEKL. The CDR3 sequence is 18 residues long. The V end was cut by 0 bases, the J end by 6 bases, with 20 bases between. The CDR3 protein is CASSQEWGTLQEDEKLFF. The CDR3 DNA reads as TGCGCCAGCAGCCAAGAGTGGGGGACGCTTCAAGAGGATGAAAAACTGTTTTTT.

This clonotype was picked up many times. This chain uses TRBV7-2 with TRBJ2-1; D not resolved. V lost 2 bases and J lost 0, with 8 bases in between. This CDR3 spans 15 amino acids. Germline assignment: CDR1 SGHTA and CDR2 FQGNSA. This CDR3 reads CASSLSGFSYNEQFF. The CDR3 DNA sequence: TGTGCCAGCAGCTTATCGGGCTTCTCCTACAATGAGCAGTTCTTC.

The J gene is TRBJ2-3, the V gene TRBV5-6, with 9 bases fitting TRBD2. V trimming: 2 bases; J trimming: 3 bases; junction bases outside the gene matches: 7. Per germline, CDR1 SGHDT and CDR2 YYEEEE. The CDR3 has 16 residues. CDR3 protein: CASSFVSGRVTDTQYF. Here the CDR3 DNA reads TGTGCCAGCAGCTTTGTTAGCGGGAGAGTGACAGATACGCAGTATTTT.

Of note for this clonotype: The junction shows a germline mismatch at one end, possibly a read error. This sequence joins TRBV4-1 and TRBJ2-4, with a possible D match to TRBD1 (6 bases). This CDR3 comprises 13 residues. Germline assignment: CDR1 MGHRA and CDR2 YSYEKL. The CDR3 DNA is TGCGCCAGCAGCCAAGATGGACCAGGGGCGCAGAACTTC. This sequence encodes CASSQDGPGAQNF.

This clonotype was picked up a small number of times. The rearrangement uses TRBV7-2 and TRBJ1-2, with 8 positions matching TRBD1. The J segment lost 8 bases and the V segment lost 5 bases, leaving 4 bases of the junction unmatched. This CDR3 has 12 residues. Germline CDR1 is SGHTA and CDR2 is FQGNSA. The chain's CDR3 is CASSPRGLGYTF. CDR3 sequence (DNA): TGTGCCAGCAGCCCCAGGGGGCTCGGCTACACCTTC.

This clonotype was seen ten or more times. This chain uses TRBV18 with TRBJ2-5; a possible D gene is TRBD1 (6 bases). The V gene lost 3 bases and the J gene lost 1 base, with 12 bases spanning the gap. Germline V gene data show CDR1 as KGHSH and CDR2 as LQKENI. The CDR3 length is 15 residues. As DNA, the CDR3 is TGTGCCAGCTCACCCGCTTTGGGGGCCCAAGAGACCCAGTACTTC. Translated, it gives CASSPALGAQETQYF. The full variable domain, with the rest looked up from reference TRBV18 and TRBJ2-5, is NAGVMQNPRHLVRRRGQEARLRCSPMKGHSHVYWYRQLPEEGLKFMVYLQKENIIDESGMPKERFSAEFPKEGPSILRIQQVVRGDSAAYFCASSPALGAQETQYFGPGTRLLVL.